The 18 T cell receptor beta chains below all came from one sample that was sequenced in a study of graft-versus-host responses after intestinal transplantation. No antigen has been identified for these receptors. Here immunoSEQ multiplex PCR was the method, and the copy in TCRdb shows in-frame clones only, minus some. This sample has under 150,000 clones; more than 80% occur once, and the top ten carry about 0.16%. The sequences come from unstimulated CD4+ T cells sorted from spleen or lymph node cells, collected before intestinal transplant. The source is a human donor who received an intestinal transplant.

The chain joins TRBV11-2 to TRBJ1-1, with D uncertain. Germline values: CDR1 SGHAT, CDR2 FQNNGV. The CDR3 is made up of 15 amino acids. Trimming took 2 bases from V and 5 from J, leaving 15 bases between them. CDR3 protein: CASSLLDLPYTEAFF. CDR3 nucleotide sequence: TGTGCCAGCAGCTTACTCGACCTACCTTATACTGAAGCTTTCTTT. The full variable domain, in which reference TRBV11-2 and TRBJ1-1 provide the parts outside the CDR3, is EAGVAQSPRYKIIEKRQSVAFWCNPISGHATLYWYQQILGQGPKLLIQFQNNGVVDDSQLPKDRFSAERLKGVDSTLKIQPAKLEDSAVYLCASSLLDLPYTEAFFGQGTRLTVV.

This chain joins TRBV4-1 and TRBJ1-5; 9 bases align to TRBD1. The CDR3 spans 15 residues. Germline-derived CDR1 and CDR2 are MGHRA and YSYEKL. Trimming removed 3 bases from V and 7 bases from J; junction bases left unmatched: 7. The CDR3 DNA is TGCGCCAGCAGCCACCCGGGACAGGGTGGACAGCCCCAGCATTTT. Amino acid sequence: CASSHPGQGGQPQHF.

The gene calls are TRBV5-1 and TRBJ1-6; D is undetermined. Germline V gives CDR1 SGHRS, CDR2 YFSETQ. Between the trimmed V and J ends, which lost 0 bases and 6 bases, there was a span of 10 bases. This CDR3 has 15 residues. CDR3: CASSLGAVTNSPLHF. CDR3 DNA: TGCGCCAGCAGCTTGGGAGCAGTAACTAATTCACCCCTCCACTTT.

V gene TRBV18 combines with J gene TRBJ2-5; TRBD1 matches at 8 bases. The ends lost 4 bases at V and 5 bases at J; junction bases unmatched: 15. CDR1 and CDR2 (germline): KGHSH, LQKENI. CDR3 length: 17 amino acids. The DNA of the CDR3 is TGTGCCAGCTCACTACTTGCCACGCCAGGGGGCGGTGAGACCCAGTACTTC. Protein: CASSLLATPGGGETQYF.

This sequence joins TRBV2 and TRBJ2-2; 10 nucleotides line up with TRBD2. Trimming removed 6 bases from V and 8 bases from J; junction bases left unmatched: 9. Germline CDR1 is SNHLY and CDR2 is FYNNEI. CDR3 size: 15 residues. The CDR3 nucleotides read TGTGCCAGCAGACCCAGCGGGGGGGCAGGTGGGGAGCTGTTTTTT. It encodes CASRPSGGAGGELFF. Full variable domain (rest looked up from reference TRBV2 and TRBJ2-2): EPEVTQTPSHQVTQMGQEVILRCVPISNHLYFYWYRQILGQKVEFLVSFYNNEISEKSEIFDDQFSVERPDGSNFTLKIRSTKLEDSAMYFCASRPSGGAGGELFFGEGSRLTVL.

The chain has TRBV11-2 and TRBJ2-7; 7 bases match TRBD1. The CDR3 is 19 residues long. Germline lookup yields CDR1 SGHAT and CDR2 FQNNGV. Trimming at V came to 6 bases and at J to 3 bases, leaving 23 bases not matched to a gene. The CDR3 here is CASSSRPPRDRPVRYEQYF. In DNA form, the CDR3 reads TGTGCCAGCAGTTCAAGGCCCCCCCGGGACAGACCGGTTCGCTACGAGCAGTACTTC.

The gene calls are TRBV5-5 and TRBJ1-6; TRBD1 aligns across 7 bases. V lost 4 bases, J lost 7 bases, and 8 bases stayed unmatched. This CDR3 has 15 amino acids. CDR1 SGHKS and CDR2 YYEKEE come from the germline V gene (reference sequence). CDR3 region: CASSPGGWGNSPLHF. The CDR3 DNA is TGTGCCAGCAGCCCAGGGGGTTGGGGCAATTCACCCCTCCACTTT.

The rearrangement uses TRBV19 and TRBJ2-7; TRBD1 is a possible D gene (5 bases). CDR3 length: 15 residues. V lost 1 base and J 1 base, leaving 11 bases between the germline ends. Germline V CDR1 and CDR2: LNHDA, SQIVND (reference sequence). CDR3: CASSIAGFGSYEQYF. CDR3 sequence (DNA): TGTGCCAGTAGTATAGCAGGGTTTGGGTCCTACGAGCAGTACTTC.

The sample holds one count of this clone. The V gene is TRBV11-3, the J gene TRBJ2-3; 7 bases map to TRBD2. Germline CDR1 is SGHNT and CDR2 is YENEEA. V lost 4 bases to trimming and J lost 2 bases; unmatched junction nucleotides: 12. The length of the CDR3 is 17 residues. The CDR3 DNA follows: TGTGCCAGCAGCTGGGGGGGGTTAGCAAATTCCACAGATACGCAGTATTTT. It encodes CASSWGGLANSTDTQYF.

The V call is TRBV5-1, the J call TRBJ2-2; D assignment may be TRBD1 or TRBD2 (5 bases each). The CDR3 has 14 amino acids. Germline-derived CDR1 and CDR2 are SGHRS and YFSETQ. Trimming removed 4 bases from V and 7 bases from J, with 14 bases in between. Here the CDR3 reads CASSTDSSGGELFF. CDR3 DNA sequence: TGCGCCAGCAGCACCGACAGCAGCGGCGGGGAGCTGTTTTTT.

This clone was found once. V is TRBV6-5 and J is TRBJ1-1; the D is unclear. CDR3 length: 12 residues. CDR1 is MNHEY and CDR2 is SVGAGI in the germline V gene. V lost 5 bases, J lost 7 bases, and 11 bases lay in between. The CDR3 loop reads CASSEGRLEAFF. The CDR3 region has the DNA TGTGCCAGCAGTGAAGGGAGACTTGAAGCTTTCTTT.

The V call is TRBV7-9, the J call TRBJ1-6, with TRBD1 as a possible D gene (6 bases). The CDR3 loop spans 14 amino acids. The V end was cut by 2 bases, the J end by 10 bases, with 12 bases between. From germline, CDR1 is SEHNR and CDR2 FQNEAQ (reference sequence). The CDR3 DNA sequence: TGTGCCAGCAGCTTATCAGGGGAGGGCTCACCCCTCCACTTT. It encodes CASSLSGEGSPLHF.

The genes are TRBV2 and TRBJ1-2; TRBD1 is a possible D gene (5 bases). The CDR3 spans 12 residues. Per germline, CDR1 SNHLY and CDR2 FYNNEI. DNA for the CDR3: TGTGCGAAAAGGCAAGGGGCGAGTGGCTACACCTTC. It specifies CAKRQGASGYTF.

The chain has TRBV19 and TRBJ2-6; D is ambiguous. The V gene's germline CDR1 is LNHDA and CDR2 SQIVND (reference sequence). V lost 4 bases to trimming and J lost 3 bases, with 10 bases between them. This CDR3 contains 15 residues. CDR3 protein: CASSNGLGGANVLTF. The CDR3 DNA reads TGTGCCAGTAGTAACGGCCTGGGTGGGGCCAACGTCCTGACTTTC.

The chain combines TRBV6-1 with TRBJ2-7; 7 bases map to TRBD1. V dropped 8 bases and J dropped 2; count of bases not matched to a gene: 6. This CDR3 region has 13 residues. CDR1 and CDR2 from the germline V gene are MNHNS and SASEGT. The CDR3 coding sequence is TGTGCCAGCTCCCCAGGGACAGCCTACGAGCAGTACTTC. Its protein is CASSPGTAYEQYF.

The DNA for the CDR3 is TGCGCCAGCAGCGTAGACAGGCCGAGCTCTGGAAACACCATATATTTT. Translation gives CASSVDRPSSGNTIYF. The V gene is TRBV5-1, the J gene TRBJ1-3, with D possibly matching TRBD1 (6 bases). V was clipped by 4 bases and J by 0 bases, with 14 bases between them. The CDR3 totals 16 residues. CDR1 and CDR2 from the germline V gene are SGHRS and YFSETQ.

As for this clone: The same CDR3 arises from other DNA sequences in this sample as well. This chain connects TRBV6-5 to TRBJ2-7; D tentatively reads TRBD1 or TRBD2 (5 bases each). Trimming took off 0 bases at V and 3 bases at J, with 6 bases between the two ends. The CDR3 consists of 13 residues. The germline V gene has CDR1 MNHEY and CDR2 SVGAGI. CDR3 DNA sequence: TGTGCCAGCAGTTACTCGAGGGGCTACGAGCAGTACTTC. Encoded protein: CASSYSRGYEQYF.

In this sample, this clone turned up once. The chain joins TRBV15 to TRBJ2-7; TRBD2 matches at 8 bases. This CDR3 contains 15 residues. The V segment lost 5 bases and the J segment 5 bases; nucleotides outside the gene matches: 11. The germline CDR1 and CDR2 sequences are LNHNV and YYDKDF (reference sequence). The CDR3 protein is CATSRSGTRRHEQYF. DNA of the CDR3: TGTGCCACCAGCCGATCCGGGACTAGACGCCACGAGCAGTACTTC.